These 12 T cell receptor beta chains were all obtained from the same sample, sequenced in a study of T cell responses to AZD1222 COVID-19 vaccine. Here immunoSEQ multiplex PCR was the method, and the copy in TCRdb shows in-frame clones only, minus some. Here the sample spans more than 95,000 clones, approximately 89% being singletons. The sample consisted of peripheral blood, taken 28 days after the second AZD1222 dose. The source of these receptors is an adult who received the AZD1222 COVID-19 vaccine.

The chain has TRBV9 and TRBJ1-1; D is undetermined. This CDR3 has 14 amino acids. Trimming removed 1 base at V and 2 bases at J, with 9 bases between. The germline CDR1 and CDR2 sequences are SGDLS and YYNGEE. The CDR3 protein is CASSVQSRNTEAFF. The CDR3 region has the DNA TGTGCCAGCAGCGTACAATCTCGAAACACTGAAGCTTTCTTT.

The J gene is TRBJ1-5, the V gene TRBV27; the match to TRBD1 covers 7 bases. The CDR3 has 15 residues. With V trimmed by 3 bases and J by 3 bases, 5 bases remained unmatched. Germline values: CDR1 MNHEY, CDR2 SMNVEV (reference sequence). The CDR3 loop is CASSFDGTDNQPQHF. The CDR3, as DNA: TGTGCCAGCAGTTTCGACGGGACAGACAATCAGCCCCAGCATTTT.

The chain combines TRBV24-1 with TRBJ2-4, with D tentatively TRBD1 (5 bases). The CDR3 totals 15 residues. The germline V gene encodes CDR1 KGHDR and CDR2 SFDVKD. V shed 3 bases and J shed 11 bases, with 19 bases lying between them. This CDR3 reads CATSDGADVASVQYF. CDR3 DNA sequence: TGTGCCACCAGTGATGGGGCTGATGTTGCCTCGGTTCAGTACTTC.

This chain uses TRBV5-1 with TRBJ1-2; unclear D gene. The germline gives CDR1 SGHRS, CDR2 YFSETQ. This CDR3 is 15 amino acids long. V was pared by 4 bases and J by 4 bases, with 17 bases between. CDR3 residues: CASSPPEVGFYGYTF. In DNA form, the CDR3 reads TGCGCCAGCAGCCCCCCCGAGGTAGGGTTCTATGGCTACACCTTC.

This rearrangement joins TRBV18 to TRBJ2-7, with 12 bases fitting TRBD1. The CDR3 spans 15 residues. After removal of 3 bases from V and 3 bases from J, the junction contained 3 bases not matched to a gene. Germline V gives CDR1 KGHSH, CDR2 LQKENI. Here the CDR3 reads CASSPGQGAVYEQYF. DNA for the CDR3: TGTGCCAGCTCACCGGGACAGGGGGCTGTCTACGAGCAGTACTTC.

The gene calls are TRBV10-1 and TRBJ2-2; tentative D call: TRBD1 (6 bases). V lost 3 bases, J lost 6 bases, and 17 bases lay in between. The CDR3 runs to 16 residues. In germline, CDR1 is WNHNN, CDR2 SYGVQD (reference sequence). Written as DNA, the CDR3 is TGCGCCAGCAGTGAAGGGACAACAGGATCGGCCGGGGAGCTGTTTTTT. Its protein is CASSEGTTGSAGELFF.

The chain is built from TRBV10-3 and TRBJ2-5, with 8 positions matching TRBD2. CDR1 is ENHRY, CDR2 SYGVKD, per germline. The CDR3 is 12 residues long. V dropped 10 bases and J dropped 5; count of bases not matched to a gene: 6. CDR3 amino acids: CATGGGPETQYF. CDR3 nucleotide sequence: TGTGCCACGGGGGGGGGCCCGGAGACCCAGTACTTC.

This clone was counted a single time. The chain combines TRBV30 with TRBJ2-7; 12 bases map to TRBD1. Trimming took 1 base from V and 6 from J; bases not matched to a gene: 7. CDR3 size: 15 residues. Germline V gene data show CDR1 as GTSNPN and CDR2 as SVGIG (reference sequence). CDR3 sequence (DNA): TGTGCCTGGAGTGCGGGCGGGACAGGGGGCGCCGAGCAGTACTTC. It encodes CAWSAGGTGGAEQYF.

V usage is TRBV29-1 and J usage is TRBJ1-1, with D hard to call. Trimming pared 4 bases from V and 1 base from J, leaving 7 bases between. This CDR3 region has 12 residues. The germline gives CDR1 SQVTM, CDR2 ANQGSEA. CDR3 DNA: TGCAGCGTTGGGTCGGGGAACACTGAAGCTTTCTTT. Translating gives CSVGSGNTEAFF.

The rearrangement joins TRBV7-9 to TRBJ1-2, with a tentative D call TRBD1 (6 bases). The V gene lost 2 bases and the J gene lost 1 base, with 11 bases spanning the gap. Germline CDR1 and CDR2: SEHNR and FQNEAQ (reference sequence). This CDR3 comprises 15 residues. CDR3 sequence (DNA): TGTGCCAGCAGCTTAACGGGACAACATAACTATGGCTACACCTTC. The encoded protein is CASSLTGQHNYGYTF.

CDR3: CASSPGIAGDYEQYF. CDR3 sequence (DNA): TGTGCCAGCTCACCAGGGATAGCGGGGGATTACGAGCAGTACTTC. This sequence joins TRBV18 and TRBJ2-7, with 9 bases aligning to TRBD2. CDR1 is KGHSH and CDR2 is LQKENI in the germline V gene. The V segment lost 2 bases and the J segment 4 bases; nucleotides outside the gene matches: 6. The CDR3 spans 15 residues.

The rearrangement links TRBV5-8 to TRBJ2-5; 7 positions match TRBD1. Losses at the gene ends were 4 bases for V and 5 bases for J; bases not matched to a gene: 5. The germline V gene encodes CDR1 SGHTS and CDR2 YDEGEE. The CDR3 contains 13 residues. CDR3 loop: CASSTTGPETQYF. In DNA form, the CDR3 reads TGTGCCAGCAGCACGACAGGGCCGGAGACCCAGTACTTC.